This TCR beta chain comes out of a study of T-cell reconstitution after alpha-beta-depleted transplantation in children. It was with unique molecular identifiers that the TCRbeta library was prepared. TCRdb re-called the PCR reads with MiXCR, one entry per CDR3 protein. The sample includes about 590,000 distinct CDR3 sequences, about an eighth seen only once; the top ten take around 2.2%. V dropped 2 bases and J dropped 4 bases, with 20 bases sitting between them. CDR1 and CDR2 from the germline V gene are SGHVS and FQNEAQ. The length of the CDR3 is 17 residues. The starting material was PBMCs, mostly from graft donor cells, obtained 360 days after TCRalphabeta/CD19-depleted stem cell transplant. This rearrangement joins TRBV7-8 to TRBJ2-5; D call uncertain. This clonotype was obtained from a male patient aged 5 to 17 who had a stem cell transplant for acute myeloid leukemia, so the T cells may come from the graft donor. CDR3 loop: CASSLIAPRLLGETQYF. The DNA for the CDR3 is TGTGCCAGCAGCTTAATCGCCCCGAGACTGTTAGGAGAGACCCAGTACTTC.